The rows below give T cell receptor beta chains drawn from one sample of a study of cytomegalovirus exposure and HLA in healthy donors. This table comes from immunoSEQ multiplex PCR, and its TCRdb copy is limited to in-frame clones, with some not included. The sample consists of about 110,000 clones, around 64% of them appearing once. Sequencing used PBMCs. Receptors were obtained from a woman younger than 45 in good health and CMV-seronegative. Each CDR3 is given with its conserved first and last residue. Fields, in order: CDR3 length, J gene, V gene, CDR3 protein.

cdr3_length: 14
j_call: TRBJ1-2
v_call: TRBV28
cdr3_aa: CASSLPSGGHGYTF

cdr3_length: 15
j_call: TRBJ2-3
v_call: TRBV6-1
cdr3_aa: CASQSSGRAGDTQYF

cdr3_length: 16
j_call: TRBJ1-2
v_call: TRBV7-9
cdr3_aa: CASSLGMERYNYGYTF

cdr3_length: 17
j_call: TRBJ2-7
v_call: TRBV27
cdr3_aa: CASSLLGREAGSYEQYF

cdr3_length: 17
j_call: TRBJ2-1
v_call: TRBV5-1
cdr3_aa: CASSLALPLAGEGEQFF

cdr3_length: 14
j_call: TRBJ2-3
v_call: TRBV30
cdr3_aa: CAWGPGQGWNTQYF

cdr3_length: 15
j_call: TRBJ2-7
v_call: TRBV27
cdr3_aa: CASSPTLAGVYEQYF

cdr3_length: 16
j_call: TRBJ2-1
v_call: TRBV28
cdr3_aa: CASSWWGTSSYNEQFF

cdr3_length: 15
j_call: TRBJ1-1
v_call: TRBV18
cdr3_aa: CASSPPVGGNTEAFF

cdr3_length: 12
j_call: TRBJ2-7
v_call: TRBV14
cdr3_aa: CASSLFSYEQYF

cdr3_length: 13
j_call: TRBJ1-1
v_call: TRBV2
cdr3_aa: CASNGRMNTEAFF

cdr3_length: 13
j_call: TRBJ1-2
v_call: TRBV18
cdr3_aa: CASSPQGTNGYTF

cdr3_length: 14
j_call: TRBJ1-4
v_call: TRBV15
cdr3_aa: CATSNRGLMEKLFF

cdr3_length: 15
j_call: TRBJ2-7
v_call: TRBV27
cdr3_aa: CASSLSSGILYEQYF

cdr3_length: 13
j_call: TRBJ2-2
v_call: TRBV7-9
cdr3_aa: CASRLTGDGELFF

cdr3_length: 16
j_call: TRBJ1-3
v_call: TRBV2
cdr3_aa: CASSGGQADSGNTIYF

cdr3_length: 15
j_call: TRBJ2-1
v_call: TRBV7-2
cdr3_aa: CASSPRGGRFNEQFF

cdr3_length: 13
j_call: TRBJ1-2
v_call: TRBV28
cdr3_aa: CASSLQGADGYTF

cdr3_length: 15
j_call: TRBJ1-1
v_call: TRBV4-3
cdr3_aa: CASSQVYRENTEAFF

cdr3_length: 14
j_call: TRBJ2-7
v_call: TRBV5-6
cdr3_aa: CASSKQGASYEQYF

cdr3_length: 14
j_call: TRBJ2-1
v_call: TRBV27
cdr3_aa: CASSLAGGYNEQFF

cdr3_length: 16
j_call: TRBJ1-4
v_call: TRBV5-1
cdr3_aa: CASSRDIGGGGEKLFF

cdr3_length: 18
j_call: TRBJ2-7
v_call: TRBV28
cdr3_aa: CASSLGLAGGPPTYEQYF

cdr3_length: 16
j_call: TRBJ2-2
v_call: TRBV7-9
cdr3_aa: CASSLEGGLMSGELFF

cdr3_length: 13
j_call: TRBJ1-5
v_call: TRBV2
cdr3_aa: CASSGDSYQPQHF

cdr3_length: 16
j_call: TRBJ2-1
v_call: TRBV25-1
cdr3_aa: CASSEFGGSSYNEQFF

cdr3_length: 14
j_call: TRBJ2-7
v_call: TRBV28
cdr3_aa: CATFRDRGRYEQYF

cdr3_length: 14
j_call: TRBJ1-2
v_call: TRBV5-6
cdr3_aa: CASSPRAANYGYTF